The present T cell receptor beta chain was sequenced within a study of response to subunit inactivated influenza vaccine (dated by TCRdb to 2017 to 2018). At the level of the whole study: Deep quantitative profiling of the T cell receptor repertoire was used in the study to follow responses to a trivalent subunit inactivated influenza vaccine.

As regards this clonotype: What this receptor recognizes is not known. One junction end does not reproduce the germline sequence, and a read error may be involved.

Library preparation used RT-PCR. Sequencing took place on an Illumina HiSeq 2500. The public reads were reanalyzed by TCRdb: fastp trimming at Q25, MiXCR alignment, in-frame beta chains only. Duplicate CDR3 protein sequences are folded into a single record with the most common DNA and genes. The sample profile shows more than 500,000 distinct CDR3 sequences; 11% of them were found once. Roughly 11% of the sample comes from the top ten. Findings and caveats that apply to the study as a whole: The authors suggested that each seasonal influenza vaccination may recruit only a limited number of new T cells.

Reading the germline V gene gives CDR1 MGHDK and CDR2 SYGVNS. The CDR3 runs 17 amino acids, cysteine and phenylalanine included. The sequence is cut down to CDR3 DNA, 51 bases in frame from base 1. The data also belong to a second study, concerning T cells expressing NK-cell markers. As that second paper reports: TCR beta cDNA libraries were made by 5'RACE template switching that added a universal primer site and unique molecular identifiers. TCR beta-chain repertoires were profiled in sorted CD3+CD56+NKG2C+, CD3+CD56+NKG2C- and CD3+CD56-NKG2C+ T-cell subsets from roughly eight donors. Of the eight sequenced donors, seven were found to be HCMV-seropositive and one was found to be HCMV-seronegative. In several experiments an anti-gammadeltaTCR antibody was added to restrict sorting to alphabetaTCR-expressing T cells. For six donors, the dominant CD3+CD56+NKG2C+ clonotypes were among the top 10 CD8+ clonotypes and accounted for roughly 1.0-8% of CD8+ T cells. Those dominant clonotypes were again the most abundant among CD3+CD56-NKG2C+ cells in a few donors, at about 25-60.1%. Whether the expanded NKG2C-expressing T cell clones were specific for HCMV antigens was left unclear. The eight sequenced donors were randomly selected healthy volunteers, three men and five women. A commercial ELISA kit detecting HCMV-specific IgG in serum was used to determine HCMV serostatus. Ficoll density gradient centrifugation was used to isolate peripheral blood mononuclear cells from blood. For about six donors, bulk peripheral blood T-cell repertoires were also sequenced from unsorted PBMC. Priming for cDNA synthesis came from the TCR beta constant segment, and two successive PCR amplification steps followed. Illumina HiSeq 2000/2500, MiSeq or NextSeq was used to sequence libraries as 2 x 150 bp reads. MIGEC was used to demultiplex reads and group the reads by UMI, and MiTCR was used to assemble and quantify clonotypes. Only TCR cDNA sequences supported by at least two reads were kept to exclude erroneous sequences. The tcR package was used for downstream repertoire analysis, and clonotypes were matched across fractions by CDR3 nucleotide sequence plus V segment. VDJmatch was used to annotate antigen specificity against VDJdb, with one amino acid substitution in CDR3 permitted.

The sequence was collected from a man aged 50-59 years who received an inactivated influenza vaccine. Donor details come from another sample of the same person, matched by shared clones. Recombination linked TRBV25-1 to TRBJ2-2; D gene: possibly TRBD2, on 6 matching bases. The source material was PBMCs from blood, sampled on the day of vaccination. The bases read TGTGCCAGCCGTGAAAGTATGGAGGGGCGATTCACCGGGGAGCTGTTTTTT. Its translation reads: CASRESMEGRFTGELFF. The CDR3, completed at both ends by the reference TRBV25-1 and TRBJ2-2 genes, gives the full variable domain EADIYQTPRYLVIGTGKKITLECSQTMGHDKMYWYQQDPGMELHLIHYSYGVNSTEKGDLSSESTVSRIRTEHFPLTLESARPSHTSQYLCASRESMEGRFTGELFFGEGSRLTVL.